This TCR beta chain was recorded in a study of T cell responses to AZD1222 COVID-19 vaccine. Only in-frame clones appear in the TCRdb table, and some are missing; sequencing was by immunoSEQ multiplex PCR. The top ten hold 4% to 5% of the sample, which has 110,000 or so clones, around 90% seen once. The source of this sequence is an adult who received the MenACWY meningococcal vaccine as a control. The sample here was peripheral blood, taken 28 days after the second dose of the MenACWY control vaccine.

CDR3 sequence reads: CASSAAWGTGNEQFF. The CDR3 DNA reads as TGTGCCAGCAGCGCCGCCTGGGGAACGGGCAATGAGCAGTTCTTC. This sequence joins TRBV5-6 and TRBJ2-1; D is unresolved. V lost 4 bases to trimming and J lost 6 bases, with 17 bases between them. The CDR3 contains 15 residues. CDR1 and CDR2 (germline): SGHDT, YYEEEE. The variable domain in full, with the rest retrieved from reference TRBV5-6 and TRBJ2-1, is DAGVTQSPTHLIKTRGQQVTLRCSPKSGHDTVSWYQQALGQGPQFIFQYYEEEERQRGNFPDRFSGHQFPNYSSELNVNALLLGDSALYLCASSAAWGTGNEQFFGPGTRLTVL.